This T cell receptor (beta chain) was sequenced for a study of T cells after yellow fever vaccination. The CDR3 is 14 residues long. Germline V gives CDR1 SGDLS, CDR2 YYNGEE. After removal of 3 bases from V and 7 bases from J, the junction contained 7 bases not matched to a gene. A 5'RACE template-switching step, the method used to make TCR cDNA, added a universal primer site and UMIs. TCRdb recomputed calls from the 5' RACE reads with MiXCR, one row per CDR3 protein. The profile covers hundreds of thousands of distinct CDR3 sequences, with roughly an eighth appearing a single time and approximately 3.3% taken by the ten largest. This clonotype has a handful of counts.

The sequences come from CD4+ T cells sorted from PBMCs, collected 15 days after the yellow fever booster vaccination. The chain combines TRBV9 with TRBJ1-1, with 9 bases identical to TRBD1. This TCR was recovered from a man aged 18 to 30 who received the YFV17D yellow fever vaccine. CDR3 protein: CASSALTGGGEAFF. CDR3 sequence (DNA): TGTGCCAGCAGCGCGCTCACAGGGGGCGGTGAAGCTTTCTTT.